The 28 T cell receptor beta chains below were found in one sample sequenced in a study of blood T cell repertoires in COVID-19. Using immunoSEQ multiplex PCR, the repertoire was profiled, and TCRdb retains in-frame clones only, with some absent. The data contain 150,000 to 200,000 clones, around nine tenths of them seen just once; the ten biggest clones take up roughly 3.5%. Sequencing input: peripheral blood. All receptors derive from a man in his 70s with acute or convalescent COVID-19.

In the case of this clone: Other DNA sequences in this sample translate to the same CDR3. J is TRBJ2-5 and V is TRBV5-1; perhaps TRBD1 as D (6 bases). Germline V CDR1 and CDR2: SGHRS, YFSETQ. V was cut by 0 bases and J by 4 bases, with 7 bases left in between. This CDR3 is built from 13 residues. DNA for the CDR3: TGCGCCAGCAGCTTGGAAGGGGGAGAGACCCAGTACTTC. It is translated as CASSLEGGETQYF.

This chain links TRBV6-1 with TRBJ1-1; D unclear. The CDR3 length is 12 residues. Germline V gene sequence: CDR1 MNHNS, CDR2 SASEGT. V lost 5 bases and J 7 bases, leaving 11 bases between the germline ends. The CDR3 DNA is TGTGCCAGCAGTAGACGGGGAATTGAAGCTTTCTTT. The encoded protein is CASSRRGIEAFF.

The rearrangement joins TRBV4-3 to TRBJ2-7; the D gene is possibly TRBD1 (6 bases). Germline V gene lookup returns CDR1 LGHNA and CDR2 YSLEER. The CDR3 consists of 14 residues. Trimming removed 4 bases from V and 2 bases from J, with 12 bases in between. As DNA, the CDR3 is TGCGCCAGCAGCCTCCGGACAGACACCTACGAGCAGTACTTC. It codes for CASSLRTDTYEQYF.

This chain uses TRBV29-1 with TRBJ2-3; 7 positions agree with TRBD2. Germline loops: CDR1 SQVTM, CDR2 ANQGSEA. The CDR3 length is 14 residues. V was clipped by 5 bases and J by 2 bases; unmatched bases: 7. The CDR3 protein is CSVRKREPTDTQYF. The CDR3 nucleotides read TGCAGCGTTCGGAAGCGGGAACCCACAGATACGCAGTATTTT.

The V and J genes are TRBV5-4 and TRBJ1-3; TRBD1 is a possible D gene (5 bases). The germline V gene encodes CDR1 SGHNT and CDR2 YYREEE (reference sequence). This CDR3 has 15 amino acids. V was pared by 0 bases and J by 1 base, with 8 bases between. Written as DNA, the CDR3 is TGTGCCAGCAGCTTGGGGGCAGGGTCTGGAAACACCATATATTTT. Protein: CASSLGAGSGNTIYF.

Comment on this clone: The identical CDR3 is also encoded by other nucleotide sequences in the sample. The V and J genes are TRBV11-3 and TRBJ2-2; 10 bases are a match to TRBD1. With 5 bases clipped from V and 0 bases from J, the junction kept 3 bases outside the gene matches. The CDR3 runs to 16 residues. Germline CDR1 is SGHNT and CDR2 is YENEEA. CDR3 region: CASSPGQGANTGELFF. In DNA form, the CDR3 reads TGTGCCAGCAGCCCCGGACAGGGGGCGAACACCGGGGAGCTGTTTTTT.

The chain joins TRBV5-1 to TRBJ2-2; 9 positions match TRBD2. V was pared by 5 bases and J by 2 bases, with 1 base of the junction left unmatched. Looked up from germline, CDR1 is SGHRS and CDR2 is YFSETQ. CDR3 length: 14 residues. Written as DNA, the CDR3 is TGCGCCAGCAGGCTAGCGGGAAACACCGGGGAGCTGTTTTTT. Protein: CASRLAGNTGELFF.

The chain has TRBV4-2 and TRBJ2-3; 11 bases line up with TRBD2. This CDR3 spans 15 amino acids. CDR1 is LGHNA, CDR2 YNFKEQ, per germline. Trimming removed 5 bases from V and 3 bases from J; junction bases left unmatched: 4. DNA of the CDR3: TGTGCCAGCAGCAGGACTAGCGGGTGGACAGATACGCAGTATTTT. This sequence encodes CASSRTSGWTDTQYF.

V gene TRBV6-5 combines with J gene TRBJ1-4; the D is unclear. Germline V lookup: CDR1 MNHEY, CDR2 SVGAGI. Trimming cost V 8 bases and J 7 bases, with 11 bases left between them. CDR3 length equals 12 residues. CDR3 protein: CASRETLEKLFF. In DNA form, the CDR3 reads TGTGCCAGCCGGGAGACCCTTGAAAAACTGTTTTTT.

This clone was seen once. The CDR3 loop reads CASSLGRADSPLHF. The CDR3 nucleotides read TGTGCCAGCAGCCTGGGGAGGGCCGATTCACCCCTCCACTTT. The chain couples TRBV5-4 to TRBJ1-6; D remains ambiguous. The V gene lost 4 bases and the J gene lost 8 bases, with 13 bases spanning the gap. Germline V CDR1 and CDR2: SGHNT, YYREEE (reference sequence). This CDR3 is built from 14 residues.

This clone was observed a few times. The rearrangement joins TRBV5-6 to TRBJ2-1; 12 bases are shared with TRBD1. This CDR3 spans 16 amino acids. Germline CDR1 SGHDT, CDR2 YYEEEE. V lost 4 bases, J lost 7 bases, and 9 bases stayed unmatched. The CDR3 region is CASSLKGQGAWNEQFF. Written as DNA, the CDR3 is TGTGCCAGCAGCCTAAAGGGACAGGGGGCTTGGAATGAGCAGTTCTTC.

The CDR3 spells CASTRNPGGPDTQYF. CDR3 bases: TGTGCCAGCACCCGAAATCCGGGGGGCCCAGATACGCAGTATTTT. This chain links TRBV7-2 with TRBJ2-3, with D possibly matching TRBD2 (7 bases). V was clipped by 7 bases and J by 4 bases, with 18 bases between them. Germline-derived CDR1 and CDR2 are SGHTA and FQGNSA. The CDR3 is 15 amino acids.

V and J are TRBV6-4 and TRBJ2-7, with 8 positions matching TRBD2. The CDR3 length is 16 residues. Germline values: CDR1 MRHNA, CDR2 SNTAGT. V trimming: 4 bases; J trimming: 4 bases; junction bases outside the gene matches: 12. CDR3 residues: CASSAQGAGDEYEQYF. CDR3 in DNA: TGTGCCAGCAGTGCCCAGGGAGCGGGAGACGAGTACGAGCAGTACTTC.

The chain links TRBV11-2 to TRBJ2-3; 9 bases match TRBD2. This CDR3 has 17 residues. J gave up 3 bases and V 1 base, and 8 bases lay outside the gene matches. In germline, CDR1 is SGHAT, CDR2 FQNNGV. The CDR3, as DNA: TGTGCCAGCAGCTTAGTCCGGGTAGCGGGAGTTACAGATACGCAGTATTTT. Protein product: CASSLVRVAGVTDTQYF.

The chain joins TRBV28 to TRBJ2-7; 7 nucleotides match TRBD2. The CDR3 runs 15 residues. Trimming removed 6 bases from V and 6 bases from J; junction bases left unmatched: 14. Germline V CDR1 and CDR2: MDHEN, SYDVKM. CDR3 residues: CASRRGGAYPREQYF. The CDR3 nucleotides read TGTGCCAGCAGGAGGGGAGGGGCCTACCCTCGCGAGCAGTACTTC.

The rearrangement joins TRBV7-2 to TRBJ1-2; the match to TRBD1 covers 7 bases. Germline CDR1 reads SGHTA; CDR2 reads FQGNSA. The CDR3 is made up of 15 amino acids. Trimming cost V 1 base and J 4 bases; bases outside gene matches: 6. CDR3 nucleotide sequence: TGTGCCAGCAGCTTAGTCGACAGGGACTCCTATGGCTACACCTTC. Translation gives CASSLVDRDSYGYTF.

The chain combines TRBV3-1 (or the pseudogene TRBV3-2) with TRBJ2-7; perhaps TRBD2 as D (6 bases). From germline, CDR1 is LGHDT and CDR2 YNNKEL (reference sequence). The CDR3 sequence is 11 residues long. Trimming left V 3 bases short and J 6 bases short, with 6 bases between. CDR3 amino acids: CASSQGGEQYF. CDR3 sequence (DNA): TGTGCCAGCAGCCAGGGGGGCGAGCAGTACTTC.

The CDR3 DNA is TGTGCCACCAGTGACCCTGGGACAGCCACCCAAGAGACCCAGTACTTC. This gives the protein CATSDPGTATQETQYF. The V and J genes are TRBV24-1 and TRBJ2-5; 7 bases are shared with TRBD1. The CDR3 is 16 residues long. The V segment lost 4 bases and the J segment 1 base; nucleotides outside the gene matches: 8. Germline lookup yields CDR1 KGHDR and CDR2 SFDVKD.

The rearrangement uses TRBV28 and TRBJ1-3; weak D call: TRBD1 (5 bases). Per germline, CDR1 MDHEN and CDR2 SYDVKM. The CDR3 has 16 amino acids. With 2 bases removed from V and 0 bases from J, the gap between germline ends came to 11 bases. CDR3 sequence: CASSLRGSRSGNTIYF. Written as DNA, the CDR3 is TGTGCCAGCAGTTTACGGGGGTCCCGCTCTGGAAACACCATATATTTT.

The chain links TRBV15 to TRBJ1-5, with D uncertain. The V gene's germline CDR1 is LNHNV and CDR2 YYDKDF (reference sequence). Trimming cost V 1 base and J 7 bases, with 11 bases left between them. The CDR3 spans 14 residues. The CDR3 DNA sequence: TGTGCCACCAGCAGAGTACGAGGGAACCAGCCCCAGCATTTT. Residues: CATSRVRGNQPQHF.

The chain couples TRBV24-1 to TRBJ2-5, with 11 bases matching TRBD2. Losses at the gene ends were 4 bases for V and 4 bases for J; bases not matched to a gene: 7. The germline V gene has CDR1 KGHDR and CDR2 SFDVKD. The CDR3 consists of 16 residues. The CDR3: CATSEGLAGGGETQYF. CDR3 sequence (DNA): TGTGCCACCAGTGAGGGGCTAGCGGGAGGTGGAGAGACCCAGTACTTC.

CDR3 sequence reads: CASGPGYGYTF. The CDR3 DNA reads TGTGCCAGCGGACCAGGGTATGGCTACACCTTC. This chain connects TRBV28 to TRBJ1-2; D may be TRBD1 (5 bases). The CDR3 is 11 amino acids. Trimming pared 8 bases from V and 5 bases from J, leaving 9 bases between. In germline, CDR1 is MDHEN, CDR2 SYDVKM.

The V and J genes are TRBV7-9 and TRBJ2-3, with 7 nucleotides matching TRBD1. V shed 7 bases, J shed 2 bases, and the junction held 18 bases outside the gene matches. This CDR3 has 18 amino acids. CDR1 SEHNR and CDR2 FQNEAQ come from the germline V gene (reference sequence). The CDR3 spells CASIILHRDSTYTDTQYF. CDR3 DNA sequence: TGTGCCAGCATTATTCTCCACCGGGACAGCACTTACACAGATACGCAGTATTTT. The variable domain in full, completed from reference TRBV7-9 and TRBJ2-3, reads DTGVSQNPRHKITKRGQNVTFRCDPISEHNRLYWYRQTLGQGPEFLTYFQNEAQLEKSRLLSDRFSAERPKGSFSTLEIQRTEQGDSAMYLCASIILHRDSTYTDTQYFGPGTRLTVL.

This sequence joins TRBV4-1 and TRBJ1-3; no clear D gene. V lost 5 bases and J lost 4, with 24 bases in between. Germline CDR1 MGHRA, CDR2 YSYEKL. This CDR3 contains 18 residues. The CDR3 region has the DNA TGCGCCAGCAGCTCAACCAGTTTTGCGGGAGGACTAGGAAACACCATATATTTT. It encodes CASSSTSFAGGLGNTIYF.

The rearrangement joins TRBV5-1 to TRBJ2-3; D perhaps matches TRBD2 (6 bases). The CDR3 runs to 15 residues. From germline, CDR1 is SGHRS and CDR2 YFSETQ. The V end lost 2 bases, the J end lost 5 bases, and 15 bases lay between the germline ends. The DNA for the CDR3 is TGCGCCAGCAGCTTCGGGCAAACCGGGGGAGATACGCAGTATTTT. The encoded protein is CASSFGQTGGDTQYF. Full variable domain (outside the CDR3, taken from reference TRBV5-1 and TRBJ2-3): KAGVTQTPRYLIKTRGQQVTLSCSPISGHRSVSWYQQTPGQGLQFLFEYFSETQRNKGNFPGRFSGRQFSNSRSEMNVSTLELGDSALYLCASSFGQTGGDTQYFGPGTRLTVL.

This rearrangement joins TRBV27 to TRBJ1-1, with TRBD1 as a possible D gene (6 bases). Trimming took 11 bases from V and 10 from J, leaving 11 bases between them. The CDR3 contains 9 residues. Germline CDR1 and CDR2: MNHEY and SMNVEV (reference sequence). The CDR3 spells CAPRGIAFF. CDR3 nucleotides: TGTGCCCCTAGGGGGATAGCTTTCTTT.

The chain couples TRBV9 to TRBJ1-2, with TRBD1 as a possible D gene (5 bases). Germline CDR1 is SGDLS and CDR2 is YYNGEE. The CDR3 runs to 14 residues. V shed 7 bases and J shed 4 bases, with 17 bases lying between them. CDR3 in DNA: TGTGCCAGCGCCCAGGGACTTCTGGTCTATGGCTACACCTTC. It codes for CASAQGLLVYGYTF. The entire variable domain, with the rest obtained from reference TRBV9 and TRBJ1-2, is as follows: DSGVTQTPKHLITATGQRVTLRCSPRSGDLSVYWYQQSLDQGLQFLIQYYNGEERAKGNILERFSAQQFPDLHSELNLSSLELGDSALYFCASAQGLLVYGYTFGSGTRLTVV.

The rearrangement links TRBV7-2 to TRBJ1-5; D ambiguous. The CDR3 loop spans 15 amino acids. V dropped 1 base and J dropped 3 bases, with 10 bases sitting between them. Germline values: CDR1 SGHTA, CDR2 FQGNSA. The CDR3 region is CASSLGAGYNQPQHF. The CDR3 nucleotides read TGTGCCAGCAGCTTAGGTGCCGGGTACAATCAGCCCCAGCATTTT.